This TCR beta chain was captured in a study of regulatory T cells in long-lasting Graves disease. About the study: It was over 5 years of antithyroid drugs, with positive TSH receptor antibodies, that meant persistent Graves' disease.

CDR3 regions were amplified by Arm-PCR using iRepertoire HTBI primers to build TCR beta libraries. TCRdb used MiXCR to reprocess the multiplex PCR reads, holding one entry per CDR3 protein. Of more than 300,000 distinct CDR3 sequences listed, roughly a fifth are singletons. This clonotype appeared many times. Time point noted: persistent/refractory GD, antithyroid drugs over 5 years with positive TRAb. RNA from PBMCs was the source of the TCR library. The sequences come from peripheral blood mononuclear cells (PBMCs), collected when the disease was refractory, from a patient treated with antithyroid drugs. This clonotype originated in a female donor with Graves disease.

CDR3 sequence (DNA): TGTGCCAGCAGCGCCGGAGGGGAGGAGATCTCCTACGAGCAGTACTTC. This sequence encodes CASSAGGEEISYEQYF. The chain has TRBV7-9 and TRBJ2-7; possible D gene TRBD2, 6 bases. Germline V gene lookup returns CDR1 SEHNR and CDR2 FQNEAQ (reference sequence). The germline V and J ends were trimmed by 5 bases and 0 bases, with 17 bases remaining between them. The CDR3 sequence is 16 residues long.